A selection of T cell receptor beta chains follows, all from one sample in a study of early T cells in non-severe SARS-CoV-2 infection. TCRdb re-derived calls from the 5' RACE reads in MiXCR, one entry per CDR3 protein. The sample carries approximately 70,000 distinct CDR3 sequences, about an eighth recorded once. Specimen: whole blood, collected at baseline. Every receptor here comes from an adult who was a healthcare worker with PCR-confirmed SARS-CoV-2 infection or an uninfected control (not recorded which). The CDR3 runs from the conserved cysteine through the conserved F or W. The D gene is left open where the match is weak. Some rows mark clone size as missing; the rest say once, few, many or name a class of expanded clone.

CDR3 protein: CASSLGRGDTGELFF
CDR3 DNA: TGTGCCAGCAGCTTGGGTAGGGGTGACACCGGGGAGCTGTTTTTT
V gene: TRBV5-6
clone size: few
J gene: TRBJ2-2
D gene: .

CDR3 protein: CASSSVDRGKQFF
CDR3 DNA: TGTGCTAGCAGCTCGGTGGACAGGGGAAAGCAGTTCTTC
V gene: TRBV7-7
clone size: .
J gene: TRBJ2-1
D gene: TRBD1

CDR3 protein: CASSSRWASPSTDTQYF
CDR3 DNA: TGTGCCAGCAGCTCGCGTTGGGCAAGTCCTAGCACAGATACGCAGTATTTT
V gene: TRBV11-2
clone size: few
J gene: TRBJ2-3
D gene: .

CDR3 protein: CASSATSGSYEQYF
CDR3 DNA: TGTGCCAGCAGCGCAACGTCGGGATCCTACGAGCAGTACTTC
V gene: TRBV9
clone size: many
J gene: TRBJ2-7
D gene: .

CDR3 protein: CATSSGSWVHEQFF
CDR3 DNA: TGTGCCACCAGCAGCGGGTCGTGGGTGCATGAGCAGTTCTTC
V gene: TRBV15
clone size: .
J gene: TRBJ2-1
D gene: .

CDR3 protein: CASRDRGHDNSPLHF
CDR3 DNA: TGTGCCAGCAGGGACAGGGGGCACGATAATTCACCCCTCCACTTT
V gene: TRBV2
clone size: few
J gene: TRBJ1-6
D gene: TRBD1

CDR3 protein: CSATQGGEERYF
CDR3 DNA: TGCAGTGCTACCCAGGGAGGCGAGGAGCGGTACTTC
V gene: TRBV20-1
clone size: few
J gene: TRBJ2-7
D gene: .

CDR3 protein: CASSQRTGGGYGYTF
CDR3 DNA: TGTGCCAGCAGTCAGAGGACAGGGGGCGGCTATGGCTACACCTTC
V gene: TRBV12-3/TRBV12-4
clone size: few
J gene: TRBJ1-2
D gene: TRBD1

CDR3 protein: CASQDGQNTEAFF
CDR3 DNA: TGTGCCAGTCAAGATGGACAGAACACTGAAGCTTTCTTT
V gene: TRBV7-9
clone size: .
J gene: TRBJ1-1
D gene: .

CDR3 protein: CASSLEAASDEQFF
CDR3 DNA: TGTGCCAGCAGCTTAGAGGCAGCTTCGGATGAGCAGTTCTTC
V gene: TRBV7-2
clone size: .
J gene: TRBJ2-1
D gene: .

CDR3 protein: CASSLVGGEETQYF
CDR3 DNA: TGCGCCAGCAGCTTGGTTGGGGGGGAAGAGACCCAGTACTTC
V gene: TRBV5-1
clone size: many
J gene: TRBJ2-5
D gene: TRBD2

CDR3 protein: CASSSIGTDTQYF
CDR3 DNA: TGTGCCAGCAGTTCCATCGGCACAGATACGCAGTATTTT
V gene: TRBV13
clone size: .
J gene: TRBJ2-3
D gene: .

CDR3 protein: CSGGQGALNIQYF
CDR3 DNA: TGCAGCGGGGGACAGGGGGCGTTAAACATTCAGTACTTC
V gene: TRBV29-1
clone size: many
J gene: TRBJ2-4
D gene: TRBD1

CDR3 protein: CASSRGLAGHTQYF
CDR3 DNA: TGTGCCAGCAGCCGGGGACTAGCGGGACATACGCAGTATTTT
V gene: TRBV6-5
clone size: few
J gene: TRBJ2-3
D gene: TRBD2

CDR3 protein: CASSLAGSKDTQYF
CDR3 DNA: TGCGCCAGCAGCTTGGCCGGATCGAAAGATACGCAGTATTTT
V gene: TRBV5-1
clone size: few
J gene: TRBJ2-3
D gene: .

CDR3 protein: CASSQDPTSGTYNEQFF
CDR3 DNA: TGCGCCAGCAGCCAAGATCCGACTAGCGGGACCTACAATGAGCAGTTCTTC
V gene: TRBV4-3
clone size: .
J gene: TRBJ2-1
D gene: TRBD2

CDR3 protein: CASSLNSGYYNEQFF
CDR3 DNA: TGTGCCAGCAGCTTAAATAGCGGGTACTACAATGAGCAGTTCTTC
V gene: TRBV7-3
clone size: .
J gene: TRBJ2-1
D gene: TRBD2

CDR3 protein: CASSYSGEQYF
CDR3 DNA: TGTGCCAGCAGCTACTCGGGAGAGCAGTACTTC
V gene: TRBV7-8
clone size: many
J gene: TRBJ2-7
D gene: .

CDR3 protein: CASSSSWVNYGYTF
CDR3 DNA: TGTGCCAGTAGTAGTAGTTGGGTAAACTATGGCTACACCTTC
V gene: TRBV19
clone size: .
J gene: TRBJ1-2
D gene: .

CDR3 protein: CASSLLAGVPGELFF
CDR3 DNA: TGTGCCAGTAGTTTACTAGCGGGAGTCCCCGGGGAGCTGTTTTTT
V gene: TRBV19
clone size: few
J gene: TRBJ2-2
D gene: TRBD2

CDR3 protein: CASSQLPPTGTKNIQYF
CDR3 DNA: TGTGCCAGCAGCCAACTCCCACCGACAGGGACCAAAAACATTCAGTACTTC
V gene: TRBV3-1
clone size: few
J gene: TRBJ2-4
D gene: TRBD1

CDR3 protein: CASSPTVNNQPQHF
CDR3 DNA: TGTGCCAGCAGTCCGACCGTAAACAATCAGCCCCAGCATTTT
V gene: TRBV27
clone size: .
J gene: TRBJ1-5
D gene: .

CDR3 protein: CASSPRQDASGNTIYF
CDR3 DNA: TGTGCCAGCAGTCCCCGACAGGATGCCTCTGGAAACACCATATATTTT
V gene: TRBV28
clone size: many
J gene: TRBJ1-3
D gene: .

CDR3 protein: CAWRGIGTSSYEQYF
CDR3 DNA: TGTGCCTGGAGGGGCATTGGGACTAGCTCCTACGAGCAGTACTTC
V gene: TRBV30
clone size: many
J gene: TRBJ2-7
D gene: TRBD2

CDR3 protein: CASSLGQSQYEQYF
CDR3 DNA: TGTGCCAGCAGCTTAGGACAAAGCCAATACGAGCAGTACTTC
V gene: TRBV5-5
clone size: few
J gene: TRBJ2-7
D gene: .

CDR3 protein: CASSPGERHNEQFF
CDR3 DNA: TGTGCCAGCAGTCCAGGGGAGAGACACAATGAGCAGTTCTTC
V gene: TRBV7-3
clone size: few
J gene: TRBJ2-1
D gene: .

CDR3 protein: CSVALMNTEAFF
CDR3 DNA: TGCAGCGTTGCGTTGATGAACACTGAAGCTTTCTTT
V gene: TRBV29-1
clone size: few
J gene: TRBJ1-1
D gene: .

CDR3 protein: CSARDHRRPGDEQYF
CDR3 DNA: TGCAGTGCTAGAGATCATCGGCGTCCGGGGGACGAGCAGTACTTC
V gene: TRBV20-1
clone size: few
J gene: TRBJ2-7
D gene: .

CDR3 protein: CASSLARETDTQYF
CDR3 DNA: TGTGCCAGCAGCTTAGCCAGGGAGACAGATACGCAGTATTTT
V gene: TRBV7-9
clone size: few
J gene: TRBJ2-3
D gene: .

CDR3 protein: CASRTGGGLETQYF
CDR3 DNA: TGTGCCAGCAGAACAGGTGGGGGTTTGGAGACCCAGTACTTC
V gene: TRBV12-3/TRBV12-4
clone size: .
J gene: TRBJ2-5
D gene: .

CDR3 protein: CASSRDFQETQYF
CDR3 DNA: TGCGCCAGCAGCCGGGACTTCCAAGAGACCCAGTACTTC
V gene: TRBV4-3
clone size: few
J gene: TRBJ2-5
D gene: .

CDR3 protein: CSATSGGVRIQYF
CDR3 DNA: TGCAGTGCTACTAGCGGGGGGGTAAGGATTCAGTACTTC
V gene: TRBV20-1
clone size: few
J gene: TRBJ2-4
D gene: TRBD2

CDR3 protein: CASTPPTVSSVPYNEQFF
CDR3 DNA: TGTGCCAGTACTCCCCCCACCGTGTCCTCCGTGCCATACAATGAGCAGTTCTTC
V gene: TRBV19
clone size: few
J gene: TRBJ2-1
D gene: .

CDR3 protein: CASSLSTGHNEQFF
CDR3 DNA: TGCGCCAGCAGCCTCTCGACAGGGCACAATGAGCAGTTCTTC
V gene: TRBV4-1
clone size: .
J gene: TRBJ2-1
D gene: TRBD1

CDR3 protein: CSVTTLETQYF
CDR3 DNA: TGCAGCGTTACGACCCTAGAGACCCAGTACTTC
V gene: TRBV29-1
clone size: many
J gene: TRBJ2-5
D gene: .

CDR3 protein: CASSFRQVLNEQFF
CDR3 DNA: TGTGCCAGCAGCTTTCGACAGGTCCTCAATGAGCAGTTCTTC
V gene: TRBV11-2
clone size: many
J gene: TRBJ2-1
D gene: .

CDR3 protein: CASSFGPQETQYF
CDR3 DNA: TGTGCCTCTAGTTTCGGGCCGCAAGAGACCCAGTACTTC
V gene: TRBV30
clone size: few
J gene: TRBJ2-5
D gene: .

CDR3 protein: CASSYRGPAGGYTF
CDR3 DNA: TGTGCCAGCAGTTACAGGGGGCCAGCGGGTGGCTACACCTTC
V gene: TRBV12-3/TRBV12-4
clone size: many
J gene: TRBJ1-2
D gene: TRBD1

CDR3 protein: CASSSQASAKNIQYF
CDR3 DNA: TGTGCCAGCAGTTCCCAAGCGTCAGCCAAAAACATTCAGTACTTC
V gene: TRBV6-5
clone size: few
J gene: TRBJ2-4
D gene: .

CDR3 protein: CASSHAGDTETQYF
CDR3 DNA: TGCGCCAGCAGCCATGCCGGGGACACAGAGACCCAGTACTTC
V gene: TRBV4-3
clone size: .
J gene: TRBJ2-5
D gene: .

CDR3 protein: CASSRGTAYNEQFF
CDR3 DNA: TGTGCCAGCTCACGGGGGACAGCCTACAATGAGCAGTTCTTC
V gene: TRBV18
clone size: .
J gene: TRBJ2-1
D gene: TRBD1

CDR3 protein: CASSVGGATYSYTF
CDR3 DNA: TGTGCCAGCAGCGTAGGAGGGGCGACTTACAGCTACACCTTC
V gene: TRBV9
clone size: .
J gene: TRBJ1-2
D gene: .

CDR3 protein: CASSLDVVNEQFF
CDR3 DNA: TGCGCCAGCAGCTTGGATGTGGTCAATGAGCAGTTCTTC
V gene: TRBV5-1
clone size: few
J gene: TRBJ2-1
D gene: .

CDR3 protein: CASSLAGFKTGELFF
CDR3 DNA: TGTGCCAGCAGCTTAGCCGGCTTCAAAACCGGGGAGCTGTTTTTT
V gene: TRBV11-3
clone size: few
J gene: TRBJ2-2
D gene: .

CDR3 protein: CASSLYIDYGYTF
CDR3 DNA: TGTGCCAGCAGTTTATACATAGACTATGGCTACACCTTC
V gene: TRBV12-3/TRBV12-4
clone size: few
J gene: TRBJ1-2
D gene: .

CDR3 protein: CASSVGWGDTGELFF
CDR3 DNA: TGTGCCAGCAGCGTAGGCTGGGGAGACACCGGGGAGCTGTTTTTT
V gene: TRBV9
clone size: .
J gene: TRBJ2-2
D gene: .

CDR3 protein: CASSLEVVADTQYF
CDR3 DNA: TGTGCCAGCAGCTTGGAGGTTGTCGCAGATACGCAGTATTTT
V gene: TRBV5-6
clone size: .
J gene: TRBJ2-3
D gene: .

CDR3 protein: CASRWGATGNEQYF
CDR3 DNA: TGCGCCAGCAGGTGGGGGGCGACTGGGAACGAGCAGTACTTC
V gene: TRBV5-1
clone size: .
J gene: TRBJ2-7
D gene: .